The 8 T cell receptor beta chains below were found in one sample sequenced in a study of T-cell memory formation after mild COVID-19. TCRdb analysed the 5' RACE reads with MiXCR anew, one entry per CDR3 protein. The table has 270,000 or so distinct CDR3 sequences, approximately 16% seen once. The sequenced material came from PBMCs or a T cell subset sorted from them (not recorded which). The receptors come from a man between 18 and 29 years old who had mild COVID-19 (a few samples of this study predate the infection). Cell type and time point are not known.

In this sample, this clonotype turned up many times. In DNA, the CDR3 is TGTGCCAGCAGTTTAGTCGGCTACAATGAGCAGTTCTTC. Its translation: CASSLVGYNEQFF. The V and J genes are TRBV28 and TRBJ2-1; D is ambiguous. The V end lost 2 bases, the J end lost 3 bases, and 5 bases lay between the germline ends. Germline V gene sequence: CDR1 MDHEN, CDR2 SYDVKM. The CDR3 consists of 13 residues.

This sequence joins TRBV20-1 and TRBJ1-2, with a tentative D call TRBD1 (5 bases). Between the trimmed V and J ends, which lost 0 bases and 8 bases, there was a span of 22 bases. The CDR3 runs to 16 residues. Germline V gene lookup returns CDR1 DFQATT and CDR2 SNEGSKA (reference sequence). As DNA, the CDR3 is TGCAGTGCTAGAGATCCCAGACTCTTTGGGGCCGGGGGCTACACCTTC. Translated: CSARDPRLFGAGGYTF.

The table lists this clonotype with a few counts. The chain links TRBV12-3 or TRBV12-4 to TRBJ2-5; no clear D. The germline V and J ends were trimmed by 4 bases and 5 bases, with 11 bases remaining between them. CDR3 length: 13 amino acids. The CDR3 reads CASSSGRLETQYF. Here the CDR3 DNA reads TGTGCCAGCAGTTCCGGCAGGTTGGAGACCCAGTACTTC.

This chain links TRBV29-1 with TRBJ2-3; TRBD2 matches 12 bases. The V gene end was trimmed by 2 bases and the J gene end by 5 bases; junction bases not matched to a gene: 8. The CDR3 is made up of 16 amino acids. Germline V lookup: CDR1 SQVTM, CDR2 ANQGSEA. CDR3 DNA sequence: TGCAGCGTTGAATTATGGCGGACTAGCGGGAAAGATACGCAGTATTTT. This translates into CSVELWRTSGKDTQYF.

In its sample, this clonotype was seen once. The chain joins TRBV29-1 to TRBJ1-1; D might be TRBD1 (6 bases). The CDR3 extends over 18 amino acids. Trimming cost V 2 bases and J 7 bases, with 29 bases left between them. Germline assignment: CDR1 SQVTM and CDR2 ANQGSEA. The CDR3 is CSVEYGYLQGKTLGEAFF. The CDR3 coding sequence is TGCAGCGTTGAATATGGGTATTTACAGGGTAAAACCCTCGGTGAAGCTTTCTTT.

This clonotype was detected only once. This sequence joins TRBV5-4 and TRBJ2-5; 7 bases are shared with TRBD2. The CDR3 consists of 17 residues. Germline-derived CDR1 and CDR2 are SGHNT and YYREEE (reference sequence). V was pared by 0 bases and J by 2 bases, with 10 bases of the junction left unmatched. CDR3 protein: CASSLVGSGRPQETQYF. The CDR3 nucleotides read TGTGCCAGCAGCTTGGTCGGTAGCGGGCGCCCTCAAGAGACCCAGTACTTC.

This clonotype was counted a few times. The chain carries TRBV6-1 and TRBJ1-5; no firm D call. V lost 0 bases, J lost 8 bases, and 14 bases lay in between. In germline, CDR1 is MNHNS, CDR2 SASEGT. The CDR3 is 15 residues long. This chain's CDR3 is CASSEALGRVKPQHF. The CDR3 DNA sequence: TGTGCCAGCAGTGAAGCGTTAGGGCGGGTCAAGCCCCAGCATTTT.

This clonotype was observed a few times. V usage is TRBV7-2 and J usage is TRBJ1-3, with D unresolved. Trimming pared 0 bases from V and 8 bases from J, leaving 8 bases between. The CDR3 contains 13 residues. The germline CDR1 and CDR2 sequences are SGHTA and FQGNSA. In nucleotides, the CDR3 is TGTGCCAGCAGCTTAGCTGTGTGGGACACCATATATTTT. This codes for CASSLAVWDTIYF.